This TCR beta chain was obtained from a study of T cells in Graves' hyperthyroidism and ophthalmopathy. From RNA transcripts, TCR beta CDR3 regions were amplified. An initial round of RT-PCR targeting the TCR CDR3 relied on the HTBI primer set. From the multiplex PCR reads, TCRdb called clonotypes with MiXCR, one entry per CDR3 protein. The sample contains some 440,000 distinct CDR3 sequences, about 15% of which appear only once. Looked up from germline, CDR1 is SNHLY and CDR2 is FYNNEI. V was shortened by 6 bases and J by 6 bases, with 12 bases between the two germline ends. The CDR3 is 12 residues long. This clonotype was seen at least ten times. The antigen remains unidentified. Hyperthyroidism of Graves' type that showed no ophthalmopathy progression within 18 months was stable. The diagnostic basis comprised clinical symptoms, serum thyroxine and TRAb, thyroid ultrasound and orbital computed tomography.

Notes on the study in general: Most clonotypes expanded in the thyroid (above 0.001) were also present in blood. Ophthalmopathy, as predicted by the model, came a median 6.5 months after the prediction.

The receptor was isolated from a woman aged 18-29 years with Graves' hyperthyroidism. The sequencing sample was made of blood. The rearrangement joins TRBV2 to TRBJ2-7; maybe TRBD2 (6 bases). In DNA, the CDR3 is TGTGCCAGCAGGGAGGGAATGGGCGAGCAGTACTTC. It codes for CASREGMGEQYF.